The sequence of this T cell receptor beta chain was determined in a study of PD-L1 blockade in urothelial cancer. The overall study: Patients commenced atezolizumab at some point between 2014 and 2015, and it was given at 1,200 mg intravenously every 3 weeks. Analyses used blood from 3 weeks (second dose) and 6 weeks after treatment start.

Points from the study as a whole: Those with durable benefit had larger increases in tumor-associated blood clones at 3 weeks.

The CDR3 sequence is 14 residues long. The germline V gene has CDR1 SEHNR and CDR2 FQNEAQ (reference sequence). V lost 2 bases to trimming and J lost 4 bases, with 9 bases between them. Each PCR contained spiked-in synthetic TCR analog templates. The data were produced by immunoSEQ multiplex PCR, yet TCRdb's version contains in-frame clones alone and is incomplete. The table lists roughly 87,000 clones, roughly 90% of them singletons. Remarks on this clone: Its antigen is undetermined.

The chain employs TRBV7-9 and TRBJ2-1, with D perhaps matching TRBD2 (6 bases). The source of this sequence is a woman aged 70-85 years with urothelial cancer. Sequencing was performed on PBMCs, taken around atezolizumab (anti-PD-L1) treatment. The CDR3, as DNA: TGTGCCAGCAGCTTACTGCTAGCGTACAATGAGCAGTTCTTC. It is translated as CASSLLLAYNEQFF.